These T cell receptor beta chains were read from a single sample in a study of regulatory T cells in long-lasting Graves disease. Each CDR3 protein is one row after TCRdb ran MiXCR on the multiplex PCR reads. This table has 400,000 to 500,000 distinct CDR3 sequences, about 15% appearing once. This sample was shared with a second study, whose subject was T cells in Graves' hyperthyroidism and ophthalmopathy.

The material was peripheral blood mononuclear cells (PBMCs), obtained at new diagnosis, from a patient treated with antithyroid drugs. The receptors shown here come from a woman in her thirties or forties with Graves disease. Each CDR3 is given with its conserved first and last residue. Each record gives: J gene, clone size, V gene, D gene, CDR3 protein, CDR3 DNA. D genes are given only for firm matches. Rows give clone size only sometimes, using once, few, many, or a class for an expanded clone.

>TRBJ2-7|-|TRBV19|-
CASSLIVWGRRARHYEQYF
TGTGCCAGTAGTCTAATAGTATGGGGTCGGCGCGCCCGACACTACGAGCAGTACTTC
>TRBJ1-2|many|TRBV28|-
CASSYSPGETGYGYTF
TGTGCCAGCAGTTACTCCCCCGGCGAGACGGGCTATGGCTACACCTTC
>TRBJ1-4|-|TRBV5-5|-
CASTTDPTTNEKLFF
TGTGCCAGCACGACCGACCCTACAACTAATGAAAAACTGTTTTTT
>TRBJ2-1|-|TRBV10-1|TRBD2
CASKLAGGDEQFF
TGCGCCAGCAAACTAGCGGGGGGGGATGAGCAGTTCTTC
>TRBJ2-2|-|TRBV10-1|-
CASSSGADTGELFF
TGCGCCAGCAGCTCCGGTGCGGACACCGGGGAGCTGTTTTTT
>TRBJ2-1|-|TRBV6-1|-
CAGRGRSAQAYNEQFF
TGTGCCGGCAGGGGTCGGTCCGCACAGGCCTACAATGAGCAGTTCTTC
>TRBJ2-3|many|TRBV3-1|-
CASSQDSGTLTDTQYF
TGTGCCAGCAGCCAAGATTCAGGGACTTTAACAGATACGCAGTATTTT
>TRBJ1-1|many|TRBV27|-
CASSLLRDTEAFF
TGTGCCAGCAGTTTATTGAGGGACACTGAAGCTTTCTTT
>TRBJ1-5|few|TRBV29-1|-
CSPPGGWQPQHF
TGCAGCCCCCCCGGGGGATGGCAGCCCCAGCATTTT
>TRBJ2-1|-|TRBV2|TRBD2
CASSGKGLVDDEQFF
TGTGCCAGCAGTGGGAAGGGACTAGTTGATGATGAGCAGTTCTTC
>TRBJ1-4|many|TRBV20-1|TRBD1
CSARAAVQGAEYEKLFF
TGCAGTGCTAGAGCAGCGGTTCAGGGGGCAGAATACGAAAAACTGTTTTTT
>TRBJ2-1|many|TRBV6-2/TRBV6-3|TRBD2
CASSPLAGKYNEQFF
TGTGCCAGCAGTCCACTAGCGGGGAAATACAATGAGCAGTTCTTC
>TRBJ1-2|many|TRBV20-1|-
CSAQDYRSYGYTF
TGCAGCGCACAGGATTATAGGAGCTATGGCTACACCTTC
>TRBJ1-1|many|TRBV12-3/TRBV12-4|-
CASSLAFGTEAFF
TGTGCCAGCAGTTTAGCATTTGGGACTGAAGCTTTCTTT
>TRBJ2-3|many|TRBV27|-
CASSVEVTDTQYF
TGTGCCAGCAGTGTTGAGGTAACAGATACGCAGTATTTT
>TRBJ1-1|few|TRBV29-1|-
CSVAGRVGTEAFF
TGCAGCGTTGCGGGCCGGGTTGGCACTGAAGCTTTCTTT
>TRBJ2-7|-|TRBV13|-
CASSPMASDPYEQYF
TGTGCCAGCAGCCCAATGGCCAGCGACCCCTACGAGCAGTACTTC
>TRBJ1-1|-|TRBV18|-
CASSPPGDIAEAFF
TGTGCCAGCTCACCACCAGGGGACATAGCTGAAGCTTTCTTT
>TRBJ1-2|-|TRBV3-1|-
CASSFQGTDGYTF
TGTGCCAGCAGTTTTCAGGGCACGGATGGCTACACCTTC
>TRBJ1-1|many|TRBV6-2/TRBV6-3|TRBD1
CASSPRNRGNTEAFF
TGTGCCAGCAGCCCAAGGAACAGGGGTAACACTGAAGCTTTCTTT
>TRBJ2-3|-|TRBV20-1|-
CSASPPSGTDTQYF
TGCAGTGCTAGCCCCCCCAGCGGCACAGATACGCAGTATTTT
>TRBJ2-5|-|TRBV7-6|TRBD2
CASRNTGGVETQYF
TGTGCCAGCAGGAACACCGGGGGGGTGGAGACCCAGTACTTC
>TRBJ2-5|many|TRBV7-9|-
CASSDLDQETQYF
TGTGCCAGCAGCGACCTGGATCAAGAGACCCAGTACTTC
>TRBJ1-5|few|TRBV13|-
CASSRRGGSNQPQHF
TGTGCCAGCAGCCGGCGGGGGGGGAGCAATCAGCCCCAGCATTTT
>TRBJ1-1|many|TRBV10-3|-
CAISVRRDTEAFF
TGTGCCATCAGTGTCAGGAGAGACACTGAAGCTTTCTTT
>TRBJ2-7|-|TRBV3-1|TRBD1
CASSGQGRGEQYF
TGTGCCAGCAGCGGACAGGGACGGGGTGAGCAGTACTTC
>TRBJ2-7|many|TRBV12-5|-
CASGLGVNEQYF
TGTGCTAGTGGTTTGGGAGTGAACGAGCAGTACTTC
>TRBJ1-1|many|TRBV7-9|-
CASSLDAGFSEAFF
TGTGCCAGCAGCTTAGACGCAGGGTTCTCTGAAGCTTTCTTT
>TRBJ2-7|many|TRBV5-1|TRBD1
CASSFGAGGNYEQYF
TGCGCCAGCAGCTTTGGCGCAGGGGGCAACTACGAGCAGTACTTC
>TRBJ2-4|few|TRBV27|TRBD1
CASSSGGWAKNIQYF
TGTGCCAGCAGTTCAGGGGGCTGGGCCAAAAACATTCAGTACTTC
>TRBJ2-5|many|TRBV5-1|TRBD2
CASSGLVAVAQYF
TGCGCCAGCAGCGGACTAGTCGCCGTGGCCCAGTACTTC
>TRBJ1-1|many|TRBV5-1|-
CASSLAPLGLNTEAFF
TGCGCCAGCAGCTTGGCCCCGCTGGGCTTGAACACTGAAGCTTTCTTT
>TRBJ2-2|few|TRBV6-1|-
CASSEGGSGTGELFF
TGTGCCAGCAGTGAAGGAGGGAGTGGGACCGGGGAGCTGTTTTTT